The T cell receptor (beta chain) described here comes from a study of T-cell reconstitution after alpha-beta-depleted transplantation in children. Study findings and constraints: It was newly produced T cells that mostly accounted for T-cell counts and diversity one year after transplant. Reports say that about two months after transplant, the alpha-beta T cells came out of several hundred graft clones that had expanded.

Trimming cost V 4 bases and J 1 base; bases outside gene matches: 5. The CDR3 runs 16 residues. Looked up from germline, CDR1 is SGHRS and CDR2 is YFSETQ. This clonotype was seen more than once but under ten times. Its target is not known. Preparing the TCRbeta library involved the use of unique molecular identifiers. TCRdb used MiXCR to reprocess the PCR reads, holding one entry per CDR3 protein. The sample has about 870,000 distinct CDR3 sequences; 15% to 20% are singletons. The specimen was PBMCs, mostly from graft donor cells, collected 360 days after TCRalphabeta/CD19-depleted stem cell transplant. The TCR comes from a male patient younger than 18 who had a stem cell transplant for acute lymphoblastic leukemia, so the T cells may come from the graft donor. The chain combines TRBV5-1 with TRBJ2-3, with 11 positions matching TRBD2. CDR3 sequence: CASSEPGLAGTDTQYF. DNA of the CDR3: TGCGCCAGCAGCGAACCGGGACTAGCGGGCACAGATACGCAGTATTTT. The complete variable domain, with remaining parts taken from reference TRBV5-1 and TRBJ2-3, reads KAGVTQTPRYLIKTRGQQVTLSCSPISGHRSVSWYQQTPGQGLQFLFEYFSETQRNKGNFPGRFSGRQFSNSRSEMNVSTLELGDSALYLCASSEPGLAGTDTQYFGPGTRLTVL.